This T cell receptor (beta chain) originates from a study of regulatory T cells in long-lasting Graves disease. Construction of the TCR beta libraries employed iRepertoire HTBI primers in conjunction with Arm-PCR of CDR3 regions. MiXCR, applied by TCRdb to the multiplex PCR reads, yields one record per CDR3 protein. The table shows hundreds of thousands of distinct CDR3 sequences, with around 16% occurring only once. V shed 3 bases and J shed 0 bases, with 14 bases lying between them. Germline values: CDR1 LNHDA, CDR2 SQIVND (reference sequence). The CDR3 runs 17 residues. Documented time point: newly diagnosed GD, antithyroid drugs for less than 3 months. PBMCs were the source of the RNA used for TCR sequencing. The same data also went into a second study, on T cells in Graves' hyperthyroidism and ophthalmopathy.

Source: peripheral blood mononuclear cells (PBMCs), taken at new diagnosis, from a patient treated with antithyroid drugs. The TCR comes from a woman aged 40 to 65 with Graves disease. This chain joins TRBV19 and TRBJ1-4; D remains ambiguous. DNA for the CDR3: TGTGCCAGTAGTATGGCCGGACCGAGTGCAACTAATGAAAAACTGTTTTTT. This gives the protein CASSMAGPSATNEKLFF. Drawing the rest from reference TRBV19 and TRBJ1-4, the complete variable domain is DGGITQSPKYLFRKEGQNVTLSCEQNLNHDAMYWYRQDPGQGLRLIYYSQIVNDFQKGDIAEGYSVSREKKESFPLTVTSAQKNPTAFYLCASSMAGPSATNEKLFFGSGTQLSVL.